This TCR beta chain was observed in a study of CD8+ T cells in alopecia areata. General study points: TCRs were shared less clearly across patients than in mice, possibly for HLA-related reasons.

After isolation, RNA underwent reverse transcription to generate cDNA as the sequencing template. TCRdb's copy holds only in-frame clones and misses some; the assay was immunoSEQ multiplex PCR. Counted here are fewer than 250,000 clones, approximately 38% occurring once; the ten biggest clones make up 0.48%. Of note for this clone: Its target is not known.

The CDR3 is 14 residues long. CDR1 and CDR2 (germline): GTSNPN, SVGIG (reference sequence). The V segment lost 0 bases and the J segment 7 bases; nucleotides outside the gene matches: 6. The treatment was: oral pan-JAK inhibitor, 5-10 mg twice daily. Specimens obtained from alopecia areata patients comprised lesional scalp punch biopsies and peripheral blood. J is TRBJ2-7 and V is TRBV30; TRBD2 agrees at 10 bases. The sequenced sample was CD4+ T cells sorted from blood, obtained at week 34, from a patient treated with tofacitinib. The receptor was derived from a human donor with alopecia areata. The CDR3 spells CAWSVPAGGREQYF. The CDR3 bases are TGTGCCTGGAGTGTACCAGCGGGGGGGCGTGAGCAGTACTTC. Full variable domain (outside the CDR3, taken from reference TRBV30 and TRBJ2-7): SQTIHQWPATLVQPVGSPLSLECTVEGTSNPNLYWYRQAAGRGLQLLFYSVGIGQISSEVPQNLSASRPQDRQFILSSKKLLLSDSGFYLCAWSVPAGGREQYFGPGTRLTVT.